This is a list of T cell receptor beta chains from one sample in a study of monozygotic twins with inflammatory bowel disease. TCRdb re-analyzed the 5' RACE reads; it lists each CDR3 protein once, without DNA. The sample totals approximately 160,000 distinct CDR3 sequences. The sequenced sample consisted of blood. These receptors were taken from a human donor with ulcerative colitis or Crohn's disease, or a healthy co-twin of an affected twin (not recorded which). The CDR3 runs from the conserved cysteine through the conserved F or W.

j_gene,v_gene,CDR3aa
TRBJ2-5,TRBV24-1,CATSDSTGTWETQYF
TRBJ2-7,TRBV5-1,CASSLGQGIEQYF
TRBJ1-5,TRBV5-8,CASTLREGVEQPQHF
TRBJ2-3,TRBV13,CASSLQAGRGDTQYF
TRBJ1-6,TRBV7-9,CASSPNSPLHF
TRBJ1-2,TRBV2,CASSAYRGNRGYGYTF
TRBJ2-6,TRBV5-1,CASSLQGAAGANVLTF
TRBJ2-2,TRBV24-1,CATSELSTGELFF
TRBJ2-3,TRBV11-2,CAIPPLLAGGPFDTDTQYF
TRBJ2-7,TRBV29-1,CSASGGVNSYEQYF
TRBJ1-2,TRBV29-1,CSAKTGNGYTF
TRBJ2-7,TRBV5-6,CASSFRVGGGPYEQYF
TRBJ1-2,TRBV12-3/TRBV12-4,CASSPPGPHGGYTF
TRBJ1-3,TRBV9,CASSVWDTPGNTIYF
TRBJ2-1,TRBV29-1,CSLRDRRYNEQFF
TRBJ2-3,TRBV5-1,CASSLPIAADLPGPDTQYF
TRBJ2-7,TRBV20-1,CSAGGEFVYEQYF
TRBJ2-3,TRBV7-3,CASSLSSGATDTQYF
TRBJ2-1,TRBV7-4,CASSLKRELFYNEQFF
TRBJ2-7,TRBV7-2,CASSLVKGLAWPYEQYF
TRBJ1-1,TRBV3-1,CASSDQLGRNTEAFF
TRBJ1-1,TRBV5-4,CASSLGYRDTEAFF
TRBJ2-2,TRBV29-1,CSAQHRGLDTGELFF
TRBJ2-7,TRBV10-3,CAISDPGWASGVYEQYF
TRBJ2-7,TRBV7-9,CASSLEGAFSYEQYF
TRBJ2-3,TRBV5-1,CASSLASLADTQYF
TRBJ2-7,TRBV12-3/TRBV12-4,CASRTGGDYEQYF
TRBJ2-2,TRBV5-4,CASSLGPGATGELFF
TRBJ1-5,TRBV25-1,CASSDLTGGNQPQHF
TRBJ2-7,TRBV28,CASSLRPSVAGLNYEQYF
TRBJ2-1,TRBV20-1,CSARVISLLAPNIRYNEQFF
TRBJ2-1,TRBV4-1,CASSLTTSGSSSYNEQFF
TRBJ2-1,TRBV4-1,CASSQDESSYNEQFF
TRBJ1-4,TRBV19,CASRIGQGGFEKLFF
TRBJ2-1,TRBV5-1,CASSLGRLAGGNEQFF
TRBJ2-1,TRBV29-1,CSVEETSSYNEQFF
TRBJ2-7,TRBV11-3,CASSPGRDSYEQYF
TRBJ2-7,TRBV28,CASSPPIQGGDEQYF
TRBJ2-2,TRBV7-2,CASSPISGADGELFF
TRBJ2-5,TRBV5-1,CASSLGLFWETQYF
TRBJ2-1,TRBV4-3,CASSQINMGRRQFF
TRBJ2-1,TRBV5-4,CASSLGTGQSSYNEQFF
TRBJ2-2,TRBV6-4,CASRAEGPPGGELFF
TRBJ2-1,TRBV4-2,CASSQDSTPTPGGDNEQFF
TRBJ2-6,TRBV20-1,CSARDLFLSGANVLTF
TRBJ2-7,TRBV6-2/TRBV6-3,CASSYGPGSYEQYF
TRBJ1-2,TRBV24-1,CATSDGGQGVYGYTF